Given below is one T cell receptor beta chain in context. Its antigen remains unknown. Distinct nucleotide sequences in the sample also encode this CDR3. PCR primers comprised 60 Vbeta and 13 Jbeta primers. Clones were read by immunoSEQ multiplex PCR, and TCRdb kept only the in-frame ones, dropping some. The sample shows approximately 150,000 clones, more than 65% of them seen only once. The CDR3 covers 12 residues. Per germline, CDR1 MDHEN and CDR2 SYDVKM. Trimming shortened V by 5 bases and J by 4 bases, and 8 bases separated the two germline ends. These data are taken from a study of cytomegalovirus exposure and HLA in healthy donors. As for the study in general: HLA-typed donors were the source of about 85 million unique TCRs held in an early data release. Findings and caveats of the study: For TCR beta chains, V- and J-gene trimming was later linked to a missense DCLRE1C variant. Information on immune exposure was restricted to one variable (CMV serostatus). Per published accounts, TCR beta sequences correctly predicted the HLA-A and HLA-B alleles of most subjects.

This receptor was taken from a man between 45 and 60 years old in good health and CMV-seropositive. Sequencing used PBMCs. The rearrangement joins TRBV28 to TRBJ1-2, with a weak D call TRBD1 (5 bases). Written as DNA, the CDR3 is TGTGCCAGCAGTCTGGGGCTCTATGGCTACACCTTC. Its protein is CASSLGLYGYTF.